This T cell receptor beta chain derives from a study of Graves' ophthalmopathy and Graves' hyperthyroidism. The wider study: There was a collection of peripheral blood at initial diagnosis, before any treatment.

Amplification of the TCR beta CDR3 regions used RNA transcripts (as template). HTBI primers primed a first-round RT-PCR, and a second-round multiplex PCR followed. A single record per CDR3 protein comes from TCRdb applying MiXCR to the multiplex PCR reads. Of 600,000 to 950,000 distinct CDR3 sequences in the sample, approximately 40% were seen once. Other autoimmune diseases, uncontrolled infections, pregnancy or lactation ruled patients out of participation. Germline loops: CDR1 DFQATT, CDR2 SNEGSKA (reference sequence). The V gene lost 0 bases and the J gene lost 4 bases, with 12 bases spanning the gap. The length of the CDR3 is 14 residues.

The chain combines TRBV20-1 with TRBJ1-1, with D perhaps TRBD1 (5 bases). The clonotype originates from an adult man with Graves' ophthalmopathy. Sequencing used peripheral blood. The CDR3 DNA is TGCAGTGCTAGAGATGGACGGGGGAGCACTGAAGCTTTCTTT. It encodes CSARDGRGSTEAFF.